What follows is one T cell receptor beta chain and its context. Its antigen remains unidentified. The data derive from a study of cytomegalovirus exposure and HLA in healthy donors. Study-level points and caveats: Earlier findings revealed that most TCR beta V segments proved productive either about 87% or about 30% of the time.

PCR amplification relied on 60 Vbeta primers (plus 13 Jbeta primers). The repertoire was sequenced with immunoSEQ multiplex PCR; TCRdb's copy has only in-frame clones and lacks some. The sample carries under 200,000 clones, 80% to 90% recorded once. The sequence was obtained from a woman in her late teens or twenties in good health and CMV-seronegative. The sequencing input was PBMCs.

CDR3 loop: CASRFSGSNEQFF. CDR3 coding DNA: TGTGCCAGCAGGTTCAGCGGGAGCAATGAGCAGTTCTTC. The V gene is TRBV5-6, the J gene TRBJ2-1, with TRBD2 matching 8 bases. Losses at the gene ends were 5 bases for V and 6 bases for J; bases not matched to a gene: 4. The CDR3 length is 13 residues. Germline V CDR1 and CDR2: SGHDT, YYEEEE.